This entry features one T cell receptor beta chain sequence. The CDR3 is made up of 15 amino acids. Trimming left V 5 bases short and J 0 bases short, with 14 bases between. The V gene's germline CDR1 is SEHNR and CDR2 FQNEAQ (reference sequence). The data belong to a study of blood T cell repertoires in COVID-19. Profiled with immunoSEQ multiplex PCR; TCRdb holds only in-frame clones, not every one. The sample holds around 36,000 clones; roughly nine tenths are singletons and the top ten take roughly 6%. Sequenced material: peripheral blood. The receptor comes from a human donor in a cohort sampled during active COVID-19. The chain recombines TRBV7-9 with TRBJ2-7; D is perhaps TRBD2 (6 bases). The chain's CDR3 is CASSVSGQSSYEQYF. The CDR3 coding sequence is TGTGCCAGCAGCGTTAGCGGCCAATCCTCCTACGAGCAGTACTTC.